This T cell receptor beta chain was sequenced during a study of control samples from healthy donors and cancer patients. Unmatched junction bases numbered 4, after V lost 0 bases and J lost 4 bases. Per the germline V gene, CDR1 is SGHRS and CDR2 is YFSETQ. There are 15 residues in the CDR3. Profiled with immunoSEQ multiplex PCR; TCRdb holds only in-frame clones, not every one. In the table there are tens of thousands of clones, around 87% of which are singletons. The sequence was collected from a woman aged 55-70 years with lung cancer. Sequencing used PBMCs. The chain combines TRBV5-1 with TRBJ2-7, with 10 bases that match TRBD1. As DNA, the CDR3 is TGCGCCAGCAGCTTGGAGTCGGGACAGGGGTACGAGCAGTACTTC. It is translated as CASSLESGQGYEQYF.